The source of this TCR beta chain is a study of T cell responses to AZD1222 COVID-19 vaccine. General study findings and limits: Spike-specific TCR breadth and depth both grew after two AZD1222 doses. Most donors were white British and more were female, and clonal diversity was possibly underestimated. Baseline antibody screening turned up just a handful of seropositive AZD1222 recipients. Unmutated variant regions are reportedly targeted by nearly half of spike-specific TCRs.

Germline V CDR1 and CDR2: LGHDT, YNNKEL (reference sequence). The CDR3 extends over 16 amino acids. The V segment lost 3 bases and the J segment 6 bases; nucleotides outside the gene matches: 9. Regarding this clone: Its target is unknown.

Measured with immunoSEQ multiplex PCR; TCRdb has only the in-frame clones, and not every one. The sample holds about 160,000 clones, approximately 88% seen once. The clonotype comes from an adult who received the AZD1222 COVID-19 vaccine. The chain combines TRBV3-1 (or the pseudogene TRBV3-2) with TRBJ2-1; TRBD2 matches 9 bases. The input for sequencing was peripheral blood, taken 28 days after the second AZD1222 dose. In DNA form, the CDR3 reads TGTGCCAGCAGCCACCGTAGCGGGGGTAGCCTCAATGAGCAGTTCTTC. Its translation is CASSHRSGGSLNEQFF.